The 28 T cell receptor beta chains below were found in one sample sequenced in a study of T cell repertoires in cytomegalovirus infection (dated by TCRdb to the late 2010s). The reads were generated on an Illumina HiSeq 1500. In-frame beta chains were kept once TCRdb had trimmed the public reads at Q25 with fastp and called clones with MiXCR. One record per CDR3 amino acid sequence lists the most common genes and DNA. Counted in this sample were roughly 720,000 distinct CDR3 sequences; less than 40% of them appeared once. The ten largest make up under 3% of the sample. Sequenced sample: PBMCs. The receptor set was obtained from a human donor in good health (CMV status not recorded). Some clones in this sample may be carry-over from other donors' samples.

This rearrangement joins TRBV12-3 or TRBV12-4 to TRBJ2-1; the D gene is possibly TRBD1 (6 bases). V was clipped by 7 bases and J by 3 bases, with 13 bases between them. The CDR3 totals 14 residues. Here the CDR3 reads CASTSGTHYNEQFF. Here the CDR3 DNA reads TGTGCCAGCACCTCCGGGACACACTACAATGAGCAGTTCTTC.

V is TRBV7-8 and J is TRBJ1-6, with D possibly being TRBD1 (5 bases). The V end was cut by 1 base, the J end by 10 bases, with 17 bases between. The CDR3 is 16 amino acids. Germline CDR1 reads SGHVS; CDR2 reads FQNEAQ. The DNA of the CDR3 is TGTGCCAGCAGCTTAGAACTGGGGAGGGGCCGATCACCCCTCCACTTT. This encodes CASSLELGRGRSPLHF.

The chain uses TRBV20-1 and TRBJ2-3; 9 nucleotides agree with TRBD2. The CDR3 loop spans 17 amino acids. The ends lost 6 bases at V and 3 bases at J; junction bases unmatched: 16. CDR1 and CDR2 (germline): DFQATT, SNEGSKA (reference sequence). This chain's CDR3 is CSAQLRVAGVLTDTQYF. The CDR3 nucleotides read TGCAGTGCCCAATTACGGGTAGCGGGAGTGTTAACAGATACGCAGTATTTT.

The chain joins TRBV20-1 to TRBJ1-6; D gene unclear. Germline V gene sequence: CDR1 DFQATT, CDR2 SNEGSKA (reference sequence). The CDR3 runs to 13 residues. V lost 4 bases, J lost 5 bases, and 9 bases lay in between. The CDR3 nucleotides are TGCAGTGCTAAGGGTACTAATAATTCACCCCTCCACTTT. Translating it yields CSAKGTNNSPLHF.

This clonotype turned up a few times. The rearrangement links TRBV20-1 to TRBJ1-5; D not certain. The germline gives CDR1 DFQATT, CDR2 SNEGSKA (reference sequence). The CDR3 runs to 16 residues. The V gene lost 6 bases and the J gene lost 2 bases, with 20 bases spanning the gap. The CDR3 DNA sequence: TGCAGTGCCCATGGGCGGGCCGCGCAGGGCAATCAGCCCCAGCATTTT. Translation gives CSAHGRAAQGNQPQHF.

This clonotype was detected a few times. The J gene is TRBJ2-1, the V gene TRBV5-1, with 13 bases identical to TRBD2. Germline CDR1 is SGHRS and CDR2 is YFSETQ. With V trimmed by 4 bases and J by 10 bases, 8 bases remained unmatched. The CDR3 is 15 amino acids. The CDR3 sequence: CASSTSGRAEGEQFF. In DNA form, the CDR3 reads TGCGCCAGCAGCACTAGCGGGAGGGCCGAGGGCGAGCAGTTCTTC.

This clonotype was seen more than once but under ten times. This chain connects TRBV5-1 to TRBJ1-5, with D perhaps matching TRBD1 (5 bases). CDR1 and CDR2 (germline): SGHRS, YFSETQ. Trimming shortened V by 4 bases and J by 8 bases, and 13 bases separated the two germline ends. The CDR3 loop spans 13 amino acids. This chain's CDR3 is CASSLGPAEPQHF. The CDR3 bases are TGCGCCAGCAGCCTGGGACCGGCGGAGCCCCAGCATTTT. Filled out from reference TRBV5-1 and TRBJ1-5, the complete variable domain reads KAGVTQTPRYLIKTRGQQVTLSCSPISGHRSVSWYQQTPGQGLQFLFEYFSETQRNKGNFPGRFSGRQFSNSRSEMNVSTLELGDSALYLCASSLGPAEPQHFGDGTRLSIL.

Comments on this clonotype: The CDR3 ends on some other residue instead of the conserved phenylalanine or tryptophan, so this is likely a read error. CDR3 amino acids: CASSLRGQRYSTETQYL. The CDR3 coding sequence is TGTGCCAGCAGCTTACGAGGGCAGCGTTATAGCACAGAGACGCAGTATTTG. The J gene is TRBJ2-3, the V gene TRBV7-2, with TRBD2 as a possible D gene (5 bases). The CDR3 is made up of 17 amino acids. Germline V CDR1 and CDR2: SGHTA, FQGNSA.

At least ten counts were recorded for this clonotype. The DNA of the CDR3 is TGTGCCAGCAGTCGGGGGGGAACCGGGGAGCTGTTTTTT. This gives the protein CASSRGGTGELFF. The V gene is TRBV7-2, the J gene TRBJ2-2; 8 positions match TRBD2. From germline, CDR1 is SGHTA and CDR2 FQGNSA. This CDR3 contains 13 residues. V lost 6 bases and J lost 5; bases outside the gene matches: 2.

A few counts support this clonotype. The V gene is TRBV6-5, the J gene TRBJ2-7; 7 bases line up with TRBD1. V shed 4 bases, J shed 3 bases, and the junction held 9 bases outside the gene matches. CDR3 length equals 15 residues. Germline V lookup: CDR1 MNHEY, CDR2 SVGAGI. The CDR3 coding sequence is TGTGCCAGCAGTTCCATAGGAGACAGGGTCTACGAGCAGTACTTC. Its translation is CASSSIGDRVYEQYF.

A few counts support this clonotype. The chain employs TRBV7-2 and TRBJ1-2; possibly TRBD1 for D (5 bases). This CDR3 is built from 13 residues. The ends were cut back, 5 bases at V and 8 bases at J, with 15 bases in the middle. CDR1 is SGHTA and CDR2 is FQGNSA in the germline V gene. The CDR3, as DNA: TGTGCCAGCAGCCCCACCATAGGGGAAGGCTACACCTTC. It yields the protein CASSPTIGEGYTF.

The rearrangement uses TRBV6-1 and TRBJ1-5; D not resolved. Germline lookup yields CDR1 MNHNS and CDR2 SASEGT. The CDR3 is 16 residues long. The ends were cut back, 2 bases at V and 7 bases at J, with 18 bases in the middle. CDR3 DNA sequence: TGTGCCAGCAGTGAAAGCGGTGGAGGTCCTGGACAGCCCCAGCATTTT. This codes for CASSESGGGPGQPQHF.

This clonotype occurred a few times. The V and J genes are TRBV5-1 and TRBJ2-1; 8 positions match TRBD2. Germline V CDR1 and CDR2: SGHRS, YFSETQ. This CDR3 is built from 16 residues. The trim removed 7 bases at V and 7 bases at J, leaving 16 bases unmatched. CDR3 DNA: TGCGCCAGCGCCGAATCCGGGACTAGACTTAGGAATGAGCAGTTCTTC. Its translation is CASAESGTRLRNEQFF.

This chain uses TRBV27 with TRBJ2-7, with a tentative D call TRBD1 (6 bases). Trimming removed 9 bases at V and 3 bases at J, with 21 bases between. CDR1 and CDR2 from the germline V gene are MNHEY and SMNVEV (reference sequence). This CDR3 is built from 15 residues. The CDR3 spells CASKPQGGGLYEQYF. DNA of the CDR3: TGTGCCAGTAAGCCACAGGGCGGAGGACTCTACGAGCAGTACTTC.

The chain joins TRBV2 to TRBJ1-2; the D is unclear. CDR3 size: 12 residues. Trimming took 4 bases from V and 10 from J, leaving 13 bases between them. The germline V gene has CDR1 SNHLY and CDR2 FYNNEI. The CDR3 is CASSGTTSDYTF. In DNA form, the CDR3 reads TGTGCCAGCAGTGGGACGACTAGTGACTACACCTTC.

A few counts support this clonotype. V gene TRBV19 combines with J gene TRBJ1-6, with D tentatively TRBD1 (5 bases). Trimming shortened V by 9 bases and J by 13 bases, and 16 bases separated the two germline ends. Germline-derived CDR1 and CDR2 are LNHDA and SQIVND (reference sequence). The CDR3 has 12 amino acids. The CDR3 nucleotides are TGTGCCAGCGGCCTCGGGGGAGCTCCCCTCCACTTT. Amino acid sequence: CASGLGGAPLHF.

In its sample, this clonotype was seen a few times. This sequence joins TRBV28 and TRBJ2-7; D remains unclear. Germline-derived CDR1 and CDR2 are MDHEN and SYDVKM. This CDR3 contains 16 residues. V was shortened by 6 bases and J by 0 bases, with 18 bases between the two germline ends. The CDR3 DNA is TGTGCCAGCAGCCCTACCGATGGAGTCCTCTCCTACGAGCAGTACTTC. Protein product: CASSPTDGVLSYEQYF.

The chain uses TRBV28 and TRBJ1-4, with D maybe TRBD1 (5 bases). Germline-derived CDR1 and CDR2 are MDHEN and SYDVKM. With 6 bases removed from V and 4 bases from J, the gap between germline ends came to 18 bases. This CDR3 has 16 amino acids. CDR3 region: CASSEIQGSGNEKLFF. DNA of the CDR3: TGTGCCAGCAGCGAGATTCAGGGTTCGGGTAATGAAAAACTGTTTTTT. Filled out from reference TRBV28 and TRBJ1-4, the complete variable domain reads DVKVTQSSRYLVKRTGEKVFLECVQDMDHENMFWYRQDPGLGLRLIYFSYDVKMKEKGDIPEGYSVSREKKERFSLILESASTNQTSMYLCASSEIQGSGNEKLFFGSGTQLSVL.

This clonotype was seen only a few times. Written as DNA, the CDR3 is TGTGCCAGCAGTTCGGCCGAACAGGGTTCCAATCAGCCCCAGCATTTT. This translates into CASSSAEQGSNQPQHF. This chain joins TRBV28 and TRBJ1-5; possible D gene TRBD1, 6 bases. V lost 4 bases, J lost 3 bases, and 16 bases lay in between. The CDR3 extends over 16 amino acids. Germline CDR1 MDHEN, CDR2 SYDVKM.

This clonotype was counted at least ten times. This chain joins TRBV28 and TRBJ1-1; 7 positions agree with TRBD1. The CDR3 runs 14 residues. V shed 6 bases and J 0 bases; nucleotides not matched to a gene: 4. CDR1 is MDHEN and CDR2 is SYDVKM in the germline V gene. In DNA, the CDR3 is TGTGCCAGCAGGCGGGACAGTTTGAACACTGAAGCTTTCTTT. Translating it yields CASRRDSLNTEAFF. The full variable domain, rest sourced from reference TRBV28 and TRBJ1-1, is DVKVTQSSRYLVKRTGEKVFLECVQDMDHENMFWYRQDPGLGLRLIYFSYDVKMKEKGDIPEGYSVSREKKERFSLILESASTNQTSMYLCASRRDSLNTEAFFGQGTRLTVV.

Concerning this clonotype itself: At one boundary the junction diverges from the germline segment, which might be a read error. The rearrangement links TRBV7-6 to TRBJ1-3; tentative D call: TRBD1 (5 bases). This CDR3 comprises 16 residues. Germline CDR1 reads SGHVS; CDR2 reads FNYEAQ. DNA of the CDR3: TGTGCCACCCGCCATCGAACAGGAGACTCTGTAAACACCATATATTTT. Translation: CATRHRTGDSVNTIYF. Full variable domain (remainder filled in from reference TRBV7-6 and TRBJ1-3): GAGVSQSPRYKVTKRGQDVALRCDPISGHVSLYWYRQALGQGPEFLTYFNYEAQQDKSGLPNDRFSAERPEGSISTLTIQRTEQRDSAMYRCATRHRTGDSVNTIYFGEGSWLTVV.

This clonotype was counted only a few times. The J gene is TRBJ1-1, the V gene TRBV10-3; D perhaps matches TRBD1 (6 bases). Germline-derived CDR1 and CDR2 are ENHRY and SYGVKD. The CDR3 consists of 15 residues. V lost 6 bases and J lost 1, with 15 bases in between. The CDR3 here is CAISPRSGANTEAFF. The CDR3 coding sequence is TGTGCCATCAGCCCCCGTTCGGGGGCGAACACTGAAGCTTTCTTT.

This clonotype was seen only a few times. This chain connects TRBV20-1 to TRBJ1-2; D is unresolved. V was cut by 3 bases and J by 1 base, with 9 bases left in between. CDR1 is DFQATT, CDR2 SNEGSKA, per germline (reference sequence). The CDR3 spans 13 residues. Here the CDR3 DNA reads TGCAGTGCTAGTAACAGCTTTAACTATGGCTACACCTTC. It is translated as CSASNSFNYGYTF.

The V call is TRBV7-9, the J call TRBJ2-1; D tentatively reads TRBD1 or TRBD2 (5 bases each). Germline V gene data show CDR1 as SEHNR and CDR2 as FQNEAQ (reference sequence). V lost 1 base and J lost 5, with 12 bases in between. This CDR3 has 15 amino acids. CDR3 region: CASSLGGVPNNEQFF. The CDR3 region has the DNA TGTGCCAGCAGCTTAGGAGGGGTCCCTAACAATGAGCAGTTCTTC.

For this clonotype: This may arise from a read error, as a much more abundant clone is one base away. The chain couples TRBV10-3 to TRBJ2-7, with 7 bases lining up with TRBD1. Germline V gene sequence: CDR1 ENHRY, CDR2 SYGVKD. The CDR3 sequence is 13 residues long. As DNA, the CDR3 is TGTGCCACCGAGGGGGCCAAAAGCTACGAGCATTACTTC. Amino acids: CATEGAKSYEHYF.

The chain employs TRBV12-3 or TRBV12-4 and TRBJ2-6; the D is unclear. CDR3 length equals 15 residues. V was trimmed by 5 bases and J by 4 bases, leaving 12 bases between them. CDR3 nucleotides: TGTGCCAGCAGTCCCCAAGTACCCGGGGCCAACGTCCTGACTTTC. This sequence encodes CASSPQVPGANVLTF.

This sequence joins TRBV28 and TRBJ2-7; TRBD1 aligns across 7 bases. The trim removed 2 bases at V and 0 bases at J, leaving 10 bases unmatched. Germline lookup yields CDR1 MDHEN and CDR2 SYDVKM. CDR3 length equals 17 residues. The CDR3 DNA reads TGTGCCAGCAGTTTACGGGACCGACAGGGCCACTCCTACGAGCAGTACTTC. Translated: CASSLRDRQGHSYEQYF.

This clonotype was observed a few times. The rearrangement uses TRBV15 and TRBJ1-5; D is perhaps TRBD1 (5 bases). Deletions cut 0 bases from V and 0 bases from J, with 15 bases between. The CDR3 is 18 residues long. The germline gives CDR1 LNHNV, CDR2 YYDKDF (reference sequence). The DNA for the CDR3 is TGTGCCACCAGCAGAGATCGGGGCAGCGTGTATAGCAATCAGCCCCAGCATTTT. Amino acids: CATSRDRGSVYSNQPQHF. Looking up the rest from reference TRBV15 and TRBJ1-5 gives the full variable domain: DAMVIQNPRYQVTQFGKPVTLSCSQTLNHNVMYWYQQKSSQAPKLLFHYYDKDFNNEADTPDNFQSRRPNTSFCFLDIRSPGLGDTAMYLCATSRDRGSVYSNQPQHFGDGTRLSIL.